The 5 T cell receptor beta chains reported below all come from one sample, sequenced in a study of blood T cell repertoires in COVID-19. Repertoires were generated with immunoSEQ multiplex PCR, while TCRdb's copy carries only in-frame clones and drops some. The sample has around 320,000 clones; 89% are singletons. Sequenced sample: peripheral blood. Receptors were obtained from a woman aged 25-40 years with COVID-19, enrolled during active disease.

This clone was detected only a few times. V and J are TRBV27 and TRBJ2-1; the match to TRBD2 covers 12 bases. Germline lookup yields CDR1 MNHEY and CDR2 SMNVEV (reference sequence). The junction had 3 bases not matched to a gene; V was cut back by 8 bases and J by 1 base. The CDR3 spans 15 residues. CDR3 sequence (DNA): TGTGCCAGCCGCACTAGCGGGGGGTCCTACAATGAGCAGTTCTTC. Translating it yields CASRTSGGSYNEQFF.

This sequence joins TRBV19 and TRBJ1-1; TRBD1 agrees at 8 bases. Germline V gene sequence: CDR1 LNHDA, CDR2 SQIVND (reference sequence). Trimming cost V 5 bases and J 1 base; bases outside gene matches: 6. This CDR3 is 15 amino acids long. CDR3 in DNA: TGTGCCAGTAGTCTGGGGACAGGTTCGAACACTGAAGCTTTCTTT. Translating gives CASSLGTGSNTEAFF.

The chain carries TRBV19 and TRBJ2-1; 10 positions agree with TRBD2. V lost 0 bases to trimming and J lost 0 bases; unmatched junction nucleotides: 8. There are 19 residues in the CDR3. CDR1 and CDR2 from the germline V gene are LNHDA and SQIVND (reference sequence). The CDR3 loop reads CASSIDVVAGGPSYNEQFF. The DNA of the CDR3 is TGTGCCAGTAGTATAGATGTGGTAGCGGGGGGCCCCTCCTACAATGAGCAGTTCTTC.

This chain links TRBV29-1 with TRBJ2-7, with D maybe TRBD1 (5 bases). CDR1 is SQVTM and CDR2 is ANQGSEA in the germline V gene. The CDR3 extends over 14 amino acids. The ends were cut back, 1 base at V and 0 bases at J, with 10 bases in the middle. CDR3: CSVEGGESSYEQYF. Here the CDR3 DNA reads TGCAGCGTTGAAGGGGGCGAGAGCTCCTACGAGCAGTACTTC.

A single count supports this clone. The chain uses TRBV18 and TRBJ1-6; D remains ambiguous. Trimming took 3 bases from V and 8 from J, leaving 8 bases between them. The CDR3 has 13 amino acids. Per the germline V gene, CDR1 is KGHSH and CDR2 is LQKENI. This CDR3 is CASSPGGDSPLHF. CDR3 bases: TGTGCCAGCTCACCTGGCGGGGATTCACCCCTCCACTTT.